This is a list of T cell receptor beta chains from one sample in a study of CD8 T cells in Susac syndrome. TCRdb ran MiXCR on the immunoSEQ multiplex PCR reads and lists one entry per CDR3 protein. The data show about 300,000 distinct CDR3 sequences, about 90% seen once. The source material was CD4+ T cells from PBMCs. All receptors derive from a human donor with multiple sclerosis. CDR3s include the opening cysteine and the closing phenylalanine or tryptophan. The D gene is left open where the match is weak. Part of the rows lack a size; the others show once, few, many or a class for expanded clones.

D gene,clone size,V gene,J gene,CDR3 DNA,CDR3 protein
NA,NA,TRBV15,TRBJ2-2,TGTGCCACCAGCAGAGTTGCTATGGCGGGCACCGGGGAGCTGTTTTTT,CATSRVAMAGTGELFF
NA,NA,TRBV5-1,TRBJ1-2,TGCGCCAGCAGCTTGGGCCCTGAGACAGCTAACTATGGCTACACCTTC,CASSLGPETANYGYTF
TRBD2,NA,TRBV29-1,TRBJ2-7,TGCAGCTGTAGCGGGGGACCGACCTACGAGCAGTACTTC,CSCSGGPTYEQYF
NA,NA,TRBV30,TRBJ1-1,TGTGCCTGGAACCTCAAGGATGAAGCTTTCTTT,CAWNLKDEAFF
NA,NA,TRBV30,TRBJ1-1,TGTGCCTGGTCCAGGGCGAAAGGGGCTTTCTTT,CAWSRAKGAFF
TRBD1,NA,TRBV30,TRBJ1-2,TGTGCCTGGGTTGGACAGGTTCGCGGCTACACCTTC,CAWVGQVRGYTF
TRBD1,NA,TRBV29-1,TRBJ1-4,TGCAGCGTTTCGGACAGGGGGGATCGCAAACTGTTTTTT,CSVSDRGDRKLFF
NA,NA,TRBV6-1,TRBJ1-2,TGTGCCAGCAGCAGCAACCTAAACAGGGAGCGCAACTATGGCTACACCTTC,CASSSNLNRERNYGYTF
NA,NA,TRBV10-1,TRBJ2-3,TGCGCCAGCAGTGAGTCTGCTAGGGATACGCAGTATTTT,CASSESARDTQYF
NA,NA,TRBV20-1,TRBJ1-4,TGCAGTGCTAGCGTCACAGGGTACGGTGAAAAACTGTTTTTT,CSASVTGYGEKLFF
TRBD2,NA,TRBV7-2,TRBJ2-2,TGTGCCAGCAGCTTAGCTAGCGGGCTGACCGGGGAGCTGTTTTTT,CASSLASGLTGELFF
TRBD1,NA,TRBV12-3/TRBV12-4,TRBJ1-6,TGTGCCAGCAGTGCGCGGACAGGGAATTCACCCCTCCACTTT,CASSARTGNSPLHF
TRBD2,NA,TRBV6-2/TRBV6-3,TRBJ2-5,TGTGCCAGCGGACTAGCGGGGTCCCAAGAGACCCAGTACTTC,CASGLAGSQETQYF
NA,NA,TRBV2,TRBJ2-7,TGTGCCAGCACCGAGTGGGACTACGAGCAGTACTTC,CASTEWDYEQYF
NA,NA,TRBV14,TRBJ2-7,TGTGCCAGCAGTCTTCTTAGGACCCTCTTTGCCGAGCAGTACTTC,CASSLLRTLFAEQYF
NA,NA,TRBV30,TRBJ1-1,TGTGCCTGGAGTGTCTCAGGGTCTGGCACTGAAGCTTTCTTT,CAWSVSGSGTEAFF
TRBD1,NA,TRBV18,TRBJ1-1,TGTGCCAGCTCACCCCTCCGGCCCGGGACAGGAACGAACACTGAAGCTTTCTTT,CASSPLRPGTGTNTEAFF
TRBD1,NA,TRBV2,TRBJ1-3,TGTGCCAGCAGTGTTGGGACAGGGGACGCTGGAAACACCATATATTTT,CASSVGTGDAGNTIYF
NA,once,TRBV20-1,TRBJ1-2,TGCAGTGCTCGGGGGGACGGGCACGGCTACACCTTC,CSARGDGHGYTF
NA,many,TRBV18,TRBJ2-5,TGTGCCAGCAGCCCCGGGGAGACCCAGTACTTC,CASSPGETQYF
NA,NA,TRBV20-1,TRBJ2-1,TGCAGTGCGCCCGGGGCAGGCAAAGAGGGCTACAATGAGCAGTTCTTC,CSAPGAGKEGYNEQFF
TRBD2,NA,TRBV20-1,TRBJ2-3,TGCAGTTCCGGGACTACTCAAGATACGCAGTATTTT,CSSGTTQDTQYF
NA,NA,TRBV6-2/TRBV6-3,TRBJ2-1,TGTGCCAGCAGCCTCTTTTTGGGGGACTACAATGAGCAGTTCTTC,CASSLFLGDYNEQFF
NA,NA,TRBV5-4,TRBJ1-4,TGTGCCAGCAGCCTTGGGACGCGTGCTGAGGAAAAACTGTTTTTT,CASSLGTRAEEKLFF
TRBD1,NA,TRBV7-2,TRBJ1-1,TGTGCCAGCAGCCCCCGGGACAGAATTCCGAACACTGAAGCTTTCTTT,CASSPRDRIPNTEAFF
NA,NA,TRBV6-2/TRBV6-3,TRBJ1-1,TGTGCCACCCAGGGTCCCTCTACCGGGGCGAACACTGAAGCTTTCTTT,CATQGPSTGANTEAFF
NA,NA,TRBV5-1,TRBJ2-2,TGCGCCAGCAGCCCCTCGATACCGGGACAGAACACCGGGGAGCTGTTTTTT,CASSPSIPGQNTGELFF
NA,NA,TRBV7-9,TRBJ1-4,TGTGCCAGCAGCTTTGCACACAATGAAAAACTGTTTTTT,CASSFAHNEKLFF
NA,NA,TRBV12-3/TRBV12-4,TRBJ1-2,TGTGCCAGCAGCCTCGACTTACTATATGGCTACACCTTC,CASSLDLLYGYTF
NA,NA,TRBV7-2,TRBJ1-2,TGTGCCAGCAGCTTATCTGGTAGCGGGGCTGATGGCTACACCTTC,CASSLSGSGADGYTF
NA,NA,TRBV18,TRBJ2-7,TGTGCCAGCTCCCGTGGGGACGAGCAGTACTTC,CASSRGDEQYF
NA,NA,TRBV19,TRBJ1-2,TGTGCCAGTAGTATAAGGGGGAATAATGGCTACACCTTC,CASSIRGNNGYTF
TRBD2,NA,TRBV20-1,TRBJ2-5,TGCAGTGCTAGGTCCGAGCGGGGGGCTGTGAGTGGGACCCAGTACTTC,CSARSERGAVSGTQYF
NA,NA,TRBV2,TRBJ2-1,TGTGCCAGCAGTGAAAGTTTAACTAGGGATGAGCAGTTCTTC,CASSESLTRDEQFF
NA,once,TRBV5-1,TRBJ1-3,TGCGCCAGCAGCCAAGGGGTTCTGACCTACGGAAACACCATATATTTT,CASSQGVLTYGNTIYF
NA,NA,TRBV11-2,TRBJ1-2,TGTGCCAGCAGCTCGATACTCCCCCGGGGGCGCGGGGTAAAAGGCTACACCTTC,CASSSILPRGRGVKGYTF
TRBD1,few,TRBV12-3/TRBV12-4,TRBJ2-7,TGTGCCAGCAGTGGACAGGGTTACGAGCAGTACTTC,CASSGQGYEQYF
NA,once,TRBV7-3,TRBJ1-2,TGTGCCAGCAGCTTAACTTTAGGACTTCGGATGGTGAGCTATGGCTACACCTTC,CASSLTLGLRMVSYGYTF
TRBD2,NA,TRBV5-1,TRBJ2-7,TGCGCCAGCAGCCCCGAACGGGGGGGCTTCGAGCAGTACTTC,CASSPERGGFEQYF
NA,few,TRBV18,TRBJ1-6,TGTGCCAGCTCACCACCGTCTTCACCCCTCCACTTT,CASSPPSSPLHF
TRBD1,NA,TRBV6-5,TRBJ2-7,TGTGCCAGCAGCCGACAGGGGGTAGGCGAGCAGTACTTC,CASSRQGVGEQYF
NA,NA,TRBV9,TRBJ2-2,TGTGCCAGCAGCTGGGTGTCGAACACCGGGGAGCTGTTTTTT,CASSWVSNTGELFF
NA,NA,TRBV29-1,TRBJ1-1,TGCAGCGTCGATCAGGGGCAGAACACTGAAGCTTTCTTT,CSVDQGQNTEAFF
TRBD1,NA,TRBV30,TRBJ1-6,TGTGCCTGGATGTTGGGGACAGCGAATTCACCCCTCCACTTT,CAWMLGTANSPLHF
TRBD2,NA,TRBV5-1,TRBJ2-7,TGCGCCAGCAGCTTGGGACTAGCGGGAGCGTACTACGAGCAGTACTTC,CASSLGLAGAYYEQYF
NA,NA,TRBV6-5,TRBJ1-3,TGTGCCAGCAGTTACTCGAGGGTGGCTGGAAACACCATATATTTT,CASSYSRVAGNTIYF